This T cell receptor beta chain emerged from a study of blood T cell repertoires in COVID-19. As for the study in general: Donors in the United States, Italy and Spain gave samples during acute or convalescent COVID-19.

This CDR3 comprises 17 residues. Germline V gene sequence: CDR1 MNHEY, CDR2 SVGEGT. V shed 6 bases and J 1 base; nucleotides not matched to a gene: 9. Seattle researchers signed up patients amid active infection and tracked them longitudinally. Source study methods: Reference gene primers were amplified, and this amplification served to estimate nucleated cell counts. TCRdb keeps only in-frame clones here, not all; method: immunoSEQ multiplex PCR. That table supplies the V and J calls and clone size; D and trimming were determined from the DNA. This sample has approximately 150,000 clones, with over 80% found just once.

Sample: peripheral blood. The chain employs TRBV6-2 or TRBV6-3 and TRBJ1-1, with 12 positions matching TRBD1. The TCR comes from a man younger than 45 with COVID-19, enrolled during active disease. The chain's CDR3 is CASSPRDRGRRNTEAFF. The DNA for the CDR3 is TGTGCCAGCAGCCCACGGGACAGGGGGCGTAGGAACACTGAAGCTTTCTTT.